The entry that follows covers one T cell receptor (beta chain) sequence. What antigen it recognizes has not been identified. The record has no base qualities; no much larger clone is one base away. Per the germline V gene, MDHEN is the CDR1 and SYDVKM is the CDR2. The CDR3 runs 13 amino acids, cysteine and phenylalanine included. Solely the CDR3 DNA is kept, with 39 bases framed from the first base. The data belong to a study of blood T cell repertoires in COVID-19 (dated by TCRdb to the early 2020s). With regard to the full study: The collaborator samples originated in the United States, Italy and Spain and spanned the acute and convalescent phases of COVID-19. The material from the prospective study consisted of cDNA or gDNA derived from T cells, B-cell-depleted T cells, or PBMCs. Deeply sampled blood TCRbeta repertoires from subjects exposed to, actively infected with, or recovered from COVID-19 were included in the dataset. The repertoires were released in a freely available public database intended as a resource for research on the immune response to SARS-CoV-2. The samples were drawn from two sources: the first 160 participants of the ongoing ImmuneRACE study, and 1,000 to 1,500 subjects contributed by 6 global collaborators. A de-identified subject ID, COVID-19 status, age in years and sex were almost always included in the sample metadata. Where HLA class I and class II types were available, the types were taken from metadata supplied by the sample provider, not from assay-based typing.

The immunoSEQ Assay, a bias-controlled multiplex PCR, was used to amplify TCRbeta CDR3 regions from genomic DNA. In the authors' own workflow: Nucleated cell counts per sample were estimated from amplification of reference gene primers within the assay. To quantify the absolute abundance of each unique TCRbeta CDR3 rearrangement, sequence reads were collapsed and filtered. For each sample, productive Simpson clonality was calculated as the square root of Simpson's diversity index over productive rearrangements. In its TCRdb copy, this immuneACCESS table keeps in-frame sequences only and misses some clones. Where compared with another copy, unresolved V genes explain less than half of these, and the others have no known cause. The DNA gave D and trimming, while V, J and clone size come from that table. The sample table holds 130,000 to 150,000 clones, of which 87% were seen once. Of the sample, roughly 12% is held by the ten largest clones.

Participants in the prospective study were enrolled through a virtual design, were aged roughly 18 to 100 years, and lived in roughly 25 United States geographic areas. To assign participants to cohorts, the prospective study relied on clinical history that participants themselves reported in a screening survey and a study questionnaire. Recovered participants in ImmuneRACE Cohort 3 were defined by two consecutive negative NP/OP PCR tests, clearance by a healthcare professional, or resolution of symptoms. Mobile phlebotomists in the prospective study collected whole blood, serum and a nasopharyngeal or oropharyngeal swab from every participant. Participants in the prospective study had the option to provide additional blood draws and questionnaires over a roughly 2-month period. Before DNA extraction, prospective study blood samples were shipped either frozen or at room temperature. Summary of the overall study and its limitations: How much clinical and demographic metadata was included differed by source and by participant, and the metadata was provided uncurated.

Sequencing input: PBMCs or T cells enriched from blood (not recorded which). The clonotype comes from a man between 60 and 70 years old who had recovered from COVID-19. The rearranged chain carries TRBV28 and TRBJ2-7; 8 junctional bases match TRBD2. The CDR3 here reads CATTGGPIVGQYF. DNA sequence: TGTGCTACCACGGGAGGGCCGATAGTCGGGCAGTACTTC.